This TCR beta chain originates from a study of shared clonotypes between healthy human individuals. Trimming left V 6 bases short and J 2 bases short, with 13 bases between. This CDR3 spans 14 amino acids. In germline, CDR1 is SQVTM, CDR2 ANQGSEA. Deep level was the assay's run setting. The data were produced by immunoSEQ multiplex PCR, yet TCRdb's version contains in-frame clones alone and is incomplete. The profile shows 2 million or so clones, roughly 94% of them singletons. Terminally differentiated effector memory CD45RA+ cells were left out of the naive CD8 fraction, which was CD45RO-negative and positively selected for CCR7.

This TCR was recovered from a man between 18 and 35 years old in good health. The rearrangement links TRBV29-1 to TRBJ2-2; D might be TRBD2 (5 bases). Sequencing input: naive CD8+ T cells sorted from blood. The DNA for the CDR3 is TGCAGCGTGAGAGGAGCGGCAAACACCGGGGAGCTGTTTTTT. It encodes CSVRGAANTGELFF.